The T cell receptor (beta chain) described here comes from a study of regulatory T cells in long-lasting Graves disease. Arm-PCR of CDR3 regions and iRepertoire HTBI primers were the basis on which TCR beta libraries were built. TCRdb re-called the multiplex PCR reads with MiXCR, one entry per CDR3 protein. The top ten hold about 56% of the sample, which has over 250,000 distinct CDR3 sequences, 20% to 25% seen once. Stated time point: persistent/refractory GD, antithyroid drugs over 5 years with positive TRAb. Construction of the TCR library relied on RNA isolated from PBMCs. The CDR3 covers 13 residues. The germline gives CDR1 DFQATT, CDR2 SNEGSKA (reference sequence). V lost 5 bases, J lost 5 bases, and 16 bases lay in between.

Sequences were derived from peripheral blood mononuclear cells (PBMCs), sampled when the disease was refractory, from a patient treated with antithyroid drugs. The genes are TRBV20-1 and TRBJ2-7; D is uncertain. This sequence originates from a female donor with Graves disease. CDR3: CSAPYAGLDEQYF. Written as DNA, the CDR3 is TGCAGTGCTCCTTACGCCGGCCTGGACGAGCAGTACTTC.